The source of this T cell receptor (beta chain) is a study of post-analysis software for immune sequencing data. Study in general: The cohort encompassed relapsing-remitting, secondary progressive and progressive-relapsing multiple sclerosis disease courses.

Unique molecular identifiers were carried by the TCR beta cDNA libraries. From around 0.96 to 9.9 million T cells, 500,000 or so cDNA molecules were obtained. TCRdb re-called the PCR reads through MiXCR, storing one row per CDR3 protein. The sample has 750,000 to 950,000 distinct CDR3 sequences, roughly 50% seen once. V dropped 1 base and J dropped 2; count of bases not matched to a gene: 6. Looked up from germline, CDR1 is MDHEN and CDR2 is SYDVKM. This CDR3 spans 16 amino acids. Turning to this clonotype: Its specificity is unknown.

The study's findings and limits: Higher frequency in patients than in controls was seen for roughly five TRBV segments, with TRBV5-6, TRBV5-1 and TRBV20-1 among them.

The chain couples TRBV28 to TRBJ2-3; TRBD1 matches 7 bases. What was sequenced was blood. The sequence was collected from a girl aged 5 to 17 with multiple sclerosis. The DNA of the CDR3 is TGTGCCAGCAGTTTATTGCCAGGGGGAGTCACAGATACGCAGTATTTT. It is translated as CASSLLPGGVTDTQYF.